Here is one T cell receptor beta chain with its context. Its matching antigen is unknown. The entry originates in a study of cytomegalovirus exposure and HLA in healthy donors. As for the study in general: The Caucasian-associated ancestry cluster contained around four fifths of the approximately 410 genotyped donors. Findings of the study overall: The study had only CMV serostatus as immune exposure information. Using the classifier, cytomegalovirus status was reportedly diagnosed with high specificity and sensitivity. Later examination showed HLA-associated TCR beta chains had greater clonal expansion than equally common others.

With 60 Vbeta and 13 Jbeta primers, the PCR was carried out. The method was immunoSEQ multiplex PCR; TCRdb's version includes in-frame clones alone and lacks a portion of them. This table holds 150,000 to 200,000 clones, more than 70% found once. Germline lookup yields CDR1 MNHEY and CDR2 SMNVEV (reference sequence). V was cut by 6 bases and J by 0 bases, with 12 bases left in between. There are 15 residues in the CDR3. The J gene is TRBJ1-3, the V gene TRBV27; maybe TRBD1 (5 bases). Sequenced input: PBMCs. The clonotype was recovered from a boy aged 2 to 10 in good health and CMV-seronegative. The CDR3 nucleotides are TGTGCCAGCAGCCTTACAGGAGTCTCTGGAAACACCATATATTTT. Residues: CASSLTGVSGNTIYF.